A single sample gave rise to the 22 T cell receptor beta chains below, sequenced in a study of beta chain features in type 1 diabetes. The antigens these receptors bind are not known. The isolated RNA, all of it, was reverse transcribed, so expressed TCRB transcripts were what got sequenced. Clones were read by immunoSEQ multiplex PCR, and TCRdb kept only the in-frame ones, dropping some. This table has about 340,000 clones, around 8.5% appearing once. Study-level points and caveats: Type 1 diabetes patients had moderately but significantly shorter TCRB CDR3s in all four CD4+ subsets.

Sequenced sample: central memory CD4+ T cells from blood. The receptors originated from a man aged 25-45 years with type 1 diabetes.

Only a few counts were recorded for this clone. A single base separates this from a much larger clone, so it may be a read error. This CDR3 is CASSSGSYNEQFF. CDR3 in DNA: TGTGCCAGCAGCTCAGGTTCCTACAATGAGCAGTTCTTC. This chain uses TRBV7-8 with TRBJ2-1, with D unclear. The CDR3 runs to 13 residues. With 4 bases removed from V and 1 base from J, the gap between germline ends came to 5 bases. CDR1 and CDR2 (germline): SGHVS, FQNEAQ.

This clone was seen a few times. The CDR3 region is CASSYSGDNQPQHF. In DNA form, the CDR3 reads TGTGCCAGCAGTTACTCCGGGGACAATCAGCCCCAGCATTTT. V is TRBV6-6 and J is TRBJ1-5; D remains unclear. The germline V gene has CDR1 MNHNY and CDR2 SVGAGI (reference sequence). CDR3 size: 14 residues. The V gene lost 0 bases and the J gene lost 3 bases, with 6 bases spanning the gap.

V usage is TRBV6-5 and J usage is TRBJ1-1, with TRBD1 as a possible D gene (5 bases). V was shortened by 2 bases and J by 11 bases, with 12 bases between the two germline ends. The CDR3 sequence is 12 residues long. Germline V gene data show CDR1 as MNHEY and CDR2 as SVGAGI. CDR3 bases: TGTGCCAGCAGTTACGCGGAGGGGAAGGCTTTCTTT. This encodes CASSYAEGKAFF.

V gene TRBV6-6 combines with J gene TRBJ2-5, with 9 bases lining up with TRBD2. The CDR3 is 14 residues long. V lost 6 bases to trimming and J lost 5 bases; unmatched junction nucleotides: 7. CDR1 and CDR2 from the germline V gene are MNHNY and SVGAGI (reference sequence). The CDR3 here is CASRERGDRETQYF. CDR3 bases: TGTGCCAGCAGGGAGCGGGGGGATCGGGAGACCCAGTACTTC.

This chain connects TRBV30 to TRBJ2-7, with 7 positions matching TRBD1. The germline gives CDR1 GTSNPN, CDR2 SVGIG (reference sequence). This CDR3 comprises 13 residues. With 0 bases clipped from V and 3 bases from J, the junction kept 2 bases outside the gene matches. The CDR3 sequence: CAWSVRQGYEQYF. Written as DNA, the CDR3 is TGTGCCTGGAGTGTACGACAGGGCTACGAGCAGTACTTC.

This clone was counted between two and nine times. The chain recombines TRBV7-2 with TRBJ2-7; D uncertain. The CDR3 runs to 14 residues. Trimming took 3 bases from V and 3 from J, leaving 12 bases between them. Germline CDR1 SGHTA, CDR2 FQGNSA. CDR3 loop: CASSFDKTFYEQYF. The DNA of the CDR3 is TGTGCCAGCAGCTTTGACAAGACCTTCTACGAGCAGTACTTC.

This clone was seen a handful of times. The V call is TRBV28, the J call TRBJ2-2; TRBD2 aligns across 10 bases. The ends lost 2 bases at V and 2 bases at J; junction bases unmatched: 5. The CDR3 contains 17 residues. Germline V lookup: CDR1 MDHEN, CDR2 SYDVKM. The CDR3 loop is CASSLRLAGANTGELFF. Here the CDR3 DNA reads TGTGCCAGCAGTTTACGTCTAGCGGGGGCCAACACCGGGGAGCTGTTTTTT.

This clone has a handful of counts. J is TRBJ2-3 and V is TRBV19; the D call may be TRBD1 or TRBD2 (6 bases each). This CDR3 is built from 14 residues. Germline V gene sequence: CDR1 LNHDA, CDR2 SQIVND (reference sequence). Between the trimmed V and J ends, which lost 5 bases and 0 bases, there was a span of 9 bases. This CDR3 is CASSFGGSTDTQYF. Written as DNA, the CDR3 is TGTGCCAGTAGTTTCGGGGGCAGCACAGATACGCAGTATTTT.

The sample holds a few counts of this clone. V usage is TRBV28 and J usage is TRBJ1-1; no clear D gene. CDR3 length equals 14 residues. Trimming shortened V by 3 bases and J by 5 bases, and 13 bases separated the two germline ends. Germline lookup yields CDR1 MDHEN and CDR2 SYDVKM. This CDR3 reads CASSLPYGETEAFF. In nucleotides, the CDR3 is TGTGCCAGCAGTTTGCCGTATGGGGAGACTGAAGCTTTCTTT.

This clone was detected a few times. The V call is TRBV11-2, the J call TRBJ1-1, with TRBD1 identical over 7 bases. Per the germline V gene, CDR1 is SGHAT and CDR2 is FQNNGV. With V trimmed by 3 bases and J by 0 bases, 4 bases remained unmatched. The CDR3 length is 15 residues. CDR3 sequence: CASSLGQIMNTEAFF. The CDR3 DNA sequence: TGTGCCAGCAGCTTGGGACAGATAATGAACACTGAAGCTTTCTTT.

Many counts were recorded for this clone. CDR3 sequence: CAWSRDRAYNEQFF. The CDR3 region has the DNA TGTGCCTGGAGTCGGGACAGGGCTTACAATGAGCAGTTCTTC. The rearrangement uses TRBV30 and TRBJ2-1; 9 positions agree with TRBD1. Losses at the gene ends were 2 bases for V and 4 bases for J; bases not matched to a gene: 3. This CDR3 is 14 amino acids long. Germline CDR1 and CDR2: GTSNPN and SVGIG (reference sequence).

The genes are TRBV9 and TRBJ2-1; 8 bases are shared with TRBD1. The ends lost 2 bases at V and 4 bases at J; junction bases unmatched: 5. The CDR3 length is 15 residues. Per germline, CDR1 SGDLS and CDR2 YYNGEE. CDR3 coding DNA: TGTGCCAGCAGCGTGGGACAGGCGCTTTACAATGAGCAGTTCTTC. This encodes CASSVGQALYNEQFF.

This clone showed up just a few times. The J gene is TRBJ2-3, the V gene TRBV6-5; TRBD2 might be the D (6 bases). The CDR3 loop spans 15 amino acids. In germline, CDR1 is MNHEY, CDR2 SVGAGI. Trimming took 7 bases from V and 1 from J, leaving 15 bases between them. CDR3 loop: CASTPIAARTDTQYF. DNA of the CDR3: TGTGCCAGCACTCCGATAGCGGCCCGCACAGATACGCAGTATTTT.

On this clone: Other DNA sequences in the sample encode the same CDR3. The chain uses TRBV7-2 and TRBJ1-5; 8 bases line up with TRBD1. Per the germline V gene, CDR1 is SGHTA and CDR2 is FQGNSA. This CDR3 has 13 amino acids. V gave up 4 bases and J gave up 4 bases; unmatched junction bases: 0. The CDR3 sequence: CASSWTGNQPQHF. CDR3 coding DNA: TGTGCCAGCAGCTGGACAGGGAATCAGCCCCAGCATTTT.

This clone has a count of ten or more. V and J are TRBV2 and TRBJ2-4; D possibly corresponds to TRBD1 (7 bases). CDR3 length: 15 amino acids. Trimming cost V 7 bases and J 8 bases, with 21 bases left between them. CDR1 is SNHLY, CDR2 FYNNEI, per germline. This CDR3 is CASTVEGAGYDIQYF. The DNA for the CDR3 is TGTGCCAGCACCGTAGAGGGGGCGGGGTACGACATTCAGTACTTC.

The J gene is TRBJ2-3, the V gene TRBV9; possible D gene TRBD2, 5 bases. This CDR3 comprises 15 residues. CDR1 SGDLS and CDR2 YYNGEE come from the germline V gene. V lost 0 bases, J lost 2 bases, and 10 bases lay in between. The CDR3 loop is CASSVAGFSTDTQYF. CDR3 nucleotides: TGTGCCAGCAGCGTAGCGGGGTTCTCCACAGATACGCAGTATTTT.

This chain connects TRBV2 to TRBJ2-1; possible D gene TRBD2, 6 bases. V lost 10 bases and J lost 4, with 17 bases in between. From germline, CDR1 is SNHLY and CDR2 FYNNEI. This CDR3 has 14 amino acids. The CDR3 loop reads CATIRDSVYNEQFF. DNA for the CDR3: TGTGCCACCATCCGGGACTCCGTGTACAATGAGCAGTTCTTC.

V is TRBV9 and J is TRBJ2-3, with 10 bases identical to TRBD2. The CDR3 sequence is 16 residues long. Germline CDR1 is SGDLS and CDR2 is YYNGEE. Trimming removed 0 bases from V and 2 bases from J; junction bases left unmatched: 3. This CDR3 is CASSVAAGGSTDTQYF. The CDR3 nucleotides read TGTGCCAGCAGCGTAGCAGCGGGGGGGTCCACAGATACGCAGTATTTT.

The V gene is TRBV9, the J gene TRBJ2-3; D not certain. The ends were cut back, 3 bases at V and 8 bases at J, with 16 bases in the middle. In germline, CDR1 is SGDLS, CDR2 YYNGEE. The CDR3 is made up of 14 amino acids. The CDR3: CASSADGDMGTQYF. The CDR3 DNA is TGTGCCAGCAGCGCTGACGGAGACATGGGTACGCAGTATTTT. Combining the CDR3 with reference TRBV9 and TRBJ2-3 gives the whole variable domain DSGVTQTPKHLITATGQRVTLRCSPRSGDLSVYWYQQSLDQGLQFLIQYYNGEERAKGNILERFSAQQFPDLHSELNLSSLELGDSALYFCASSADGDMGTQYFGPGTRLTVL.

The chain couples TRBV11-2 to TRBJ1-6, with D tentatively TRBD1 (6 bases). Trimming removed 5 bases from V and 6 bases from J, with 17 bases in between. The CDR3 is 16 amino acids. Germline lookup yields CDR1 SGHAT and CDR2 FQNNGV. In DNA form, the CDR3 reads TGTGCCAGCAGCCAACAACAGGGAGTTGGTAATTCACCCCTCCACTTT. Its protein product is CASSQQQGVGNSPLHF.

This clone has only a few counts. A read error may be the cause here, since a much bigger clone is one base away. Other DNA variants within this sample encode the same CDR3. The chain carries TRBV5-4 and TRBJ1-1; tentative D call: TRBD1 (6 bases). Germline values: CDR1 SGHNT, CDR2 YYREEE (reference sequence). The ends were cut back, 2 bases at V and 5 bases at J, with 10 bases in the middle. This CDR3 is built from 13 residues. The CDR3 is CASSFDRNTEAFF. CDR3 DNA sequence: TGTGCCAGCAGCTTTGACAGGAATACTGAAGCTTTCTTT.

Only a few counts were recorded for this clone. The V gene is TRBV27, the J gene TRBJ2-5; D gene unclear. V was cut by 6 bases and J by 2 bases, with 10 bases left in between. Germline V gene lookup returns CDR1 MNHEY and CDR2 SMNVEV (reference sequence). The CDR3 loop spans 13 amino acids. Here the CDR3 DNA reads TGTGCCAGCAGCCACGCGAGGCAAGAGACCCAGTACTTC. Residues: CASSHARQETQYF.